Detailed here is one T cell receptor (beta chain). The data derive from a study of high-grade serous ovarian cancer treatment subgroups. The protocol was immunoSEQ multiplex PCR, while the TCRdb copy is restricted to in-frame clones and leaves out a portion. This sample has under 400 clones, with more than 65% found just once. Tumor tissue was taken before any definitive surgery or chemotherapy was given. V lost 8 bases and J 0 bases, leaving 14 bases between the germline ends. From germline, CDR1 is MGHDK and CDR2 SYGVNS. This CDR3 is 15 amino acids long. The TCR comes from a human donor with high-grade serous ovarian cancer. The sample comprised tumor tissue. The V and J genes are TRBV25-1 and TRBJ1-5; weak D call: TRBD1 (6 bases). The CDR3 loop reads CASPGGGYSNQPQHF. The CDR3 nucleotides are TGTGCCAGCCCGGGGGGCGGTTATAGCAATCAGCCCCAGCATTTT.